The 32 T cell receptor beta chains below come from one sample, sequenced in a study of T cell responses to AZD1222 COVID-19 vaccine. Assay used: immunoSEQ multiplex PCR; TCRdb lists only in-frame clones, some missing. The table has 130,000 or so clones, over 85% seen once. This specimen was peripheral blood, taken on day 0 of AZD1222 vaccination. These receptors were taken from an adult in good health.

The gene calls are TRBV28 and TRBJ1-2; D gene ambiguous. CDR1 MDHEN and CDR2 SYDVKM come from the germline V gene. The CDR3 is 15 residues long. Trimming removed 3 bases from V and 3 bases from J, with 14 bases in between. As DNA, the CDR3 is TGTGCCAGCAGTTTGGGCAGGCGCACTCACTATGGCTACACCTTC. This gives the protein CASSLGRRTHYGYTF.

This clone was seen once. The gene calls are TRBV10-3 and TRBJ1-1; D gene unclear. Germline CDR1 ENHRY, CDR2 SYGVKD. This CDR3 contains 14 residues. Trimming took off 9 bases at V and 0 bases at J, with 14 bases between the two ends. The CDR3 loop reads CAISLTGMNTEAFF. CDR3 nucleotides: TGTGCCATATCTTTGACGGGTATGAACACTGAAGCTTTCTTT.

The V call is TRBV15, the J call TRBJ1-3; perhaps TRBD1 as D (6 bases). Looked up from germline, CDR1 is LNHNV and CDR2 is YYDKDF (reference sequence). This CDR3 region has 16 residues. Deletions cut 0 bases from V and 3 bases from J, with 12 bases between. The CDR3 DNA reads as TGTGCCACCAGCAGAGATCGGGGCAGGGGTGGAAACACCATATATTTT. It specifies CATSRDRGRGGNTIYF.

CDR3 in amino acids: CASSGRAGSTDTQYF. In DNA, the CDR3 is TGTGCCAGCAGCGGACGGGCGGGGAGCACAGATACGCAGTATTTT. The rearrangement uses TRBV9 and TRBJ2-3, with D perhaps TRBD2 (6 bases). Germline V gives CDR1 SGDLS, CDR2 YYNGEE. This CDR3 has 15 amino acids. V was cut by 3 bases and J by 0 bases, with 11 bases left in between. Complete variable domain (other parts from reference TRBV9 and TRBJ2-3): DSGVTQTPKHLITATGQRVTLRCSPRSGDLSVYWYQQSLDQGLQFLIQYYNGEERAKGNILERFSAQQFPDLHSELNLSSLELGDSALYFCASSGRAGSTDTQYFGPGTRLTVL.

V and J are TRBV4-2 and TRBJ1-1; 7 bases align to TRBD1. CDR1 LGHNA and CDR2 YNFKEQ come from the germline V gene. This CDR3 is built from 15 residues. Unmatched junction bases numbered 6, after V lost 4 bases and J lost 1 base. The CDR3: CASSPDTGANTEAFF. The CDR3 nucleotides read TGTGCCAGCAGCCCAGACACAGGGGCGAACACTGAAGCTTTCTTT.

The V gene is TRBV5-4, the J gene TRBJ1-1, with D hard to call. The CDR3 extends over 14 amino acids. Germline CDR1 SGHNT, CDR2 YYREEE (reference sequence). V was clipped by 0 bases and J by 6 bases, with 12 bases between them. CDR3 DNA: TGTGCCAGCAGCTTGGAGGGTAGGACCGCTGAAGCTTTCTTT. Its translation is CASSLEGRTAEAFF.

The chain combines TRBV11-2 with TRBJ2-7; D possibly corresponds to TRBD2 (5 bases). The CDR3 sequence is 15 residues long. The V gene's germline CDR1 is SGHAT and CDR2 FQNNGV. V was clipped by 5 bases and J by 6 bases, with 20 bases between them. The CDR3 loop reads CASSALRTRVSEQYF. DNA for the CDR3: TGTGCCAGCAGCGCACTTCGGACTCGAGTGAGCGAGCAGTACTTC.

The CDR3 loop is CASSTTSSSDTQYF. The CDR3 region has the DNA TGTGCCAGCAGTACCACTAGCAGCTCAGATACGCAGTATTTT. V gene TRBV7-9 combines with J gene TRBJ2-3; D may be TRBD2 (6 bases). V lost 6 bases and J 4 bases, leaving 14 bases between the germline ends. Germline V CDR1 and CDR2: SEHNR, FQNEAQ (reference sequence). The CDR3 has 14 amino acids. The full variable domain, completed using reference TRBV7-9 and TRBJ2-3, is DTGVSQNPRHKITKRGQNVTFRCDPISEHNRLYWYRQTLGQGPEFLTYFQNEAQLEKSRLLSDRFSAERPKGSFSTLEIQRTEQGDSAMYLCASSTTSSSDTQYFGPGTRLTVL.

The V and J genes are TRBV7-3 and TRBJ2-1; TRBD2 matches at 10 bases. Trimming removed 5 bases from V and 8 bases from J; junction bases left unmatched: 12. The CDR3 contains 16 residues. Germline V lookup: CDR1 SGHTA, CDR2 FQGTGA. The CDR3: CASSPSGGEGQYEQFF. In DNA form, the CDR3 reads TGTGCCAGCAGCCCGAGCGGGGGGGAGGGCCAATATGAGCAGTTCTTC.

CDR3 in DNA: TGTGCCAGCAGCTCGACACGGCCGAAAACTTTCTTT. This codes for CASSSTRPKTFF. The chain uses TRBV7-8 and TRBJ1-1; D is undetermined. Per the germline V gene, CDR1 is SGHVS and CDR2 is FQNEAQ. V dropped 4 bases and J dropped 12 bases, with 15 bases sitting between them. This CDR3 has 12 residues.

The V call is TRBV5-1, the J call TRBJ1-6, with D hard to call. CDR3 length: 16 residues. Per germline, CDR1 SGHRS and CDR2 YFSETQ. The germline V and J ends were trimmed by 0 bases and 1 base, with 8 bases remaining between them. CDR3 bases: TGCGCCAGCAGCTTGGTTGCGGTATCCTATAATTCACCCCTCCACTTT. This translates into CASSLVAVSYNSPLHF.

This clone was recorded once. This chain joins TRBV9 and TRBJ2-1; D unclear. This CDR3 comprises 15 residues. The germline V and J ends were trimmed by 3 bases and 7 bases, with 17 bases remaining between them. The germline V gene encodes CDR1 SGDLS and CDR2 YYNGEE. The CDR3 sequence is CASSGRSGLTNEQFF. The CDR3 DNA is TGTGCCAGCAGCGGCCGCAGTGGCTTAACGAATGAGCAGTTCTTC.

The CDR3 reads CASSEGKGFYEKLFF. The CDR3 region has the DNA TGTGCCAGCAGTGAAGGAAAGGGGTTTTATGAAAAACTGTTTTTT. The V and J genes are TRBV2 and TRBJ1-4, with D possibly matching TRBD1 (5 bases). The V end was cut by 1 base, the J end by 6 bases, with 12 bases between. Germline CDR1 and CDR2: SNHLY and FYNNEI. This CDR3 is 15 amino acids long.

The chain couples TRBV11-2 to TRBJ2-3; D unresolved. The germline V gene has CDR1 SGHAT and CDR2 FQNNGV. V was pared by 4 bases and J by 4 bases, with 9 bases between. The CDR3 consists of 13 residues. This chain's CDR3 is CASSYSVADTQYF. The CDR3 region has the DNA TGTGCCAGCAGCTACTCCGTCGCAGATACGCAGTATTTT.

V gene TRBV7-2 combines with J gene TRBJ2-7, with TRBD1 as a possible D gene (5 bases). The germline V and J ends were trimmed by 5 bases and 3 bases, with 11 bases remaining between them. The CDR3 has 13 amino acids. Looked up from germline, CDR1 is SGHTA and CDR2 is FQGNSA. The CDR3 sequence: CASSQKRGYEQYF. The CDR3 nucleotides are TGTGCCAGCAGCCAGAAAAGGGGCTACGAGCAGTACTTC.

The CDR3 reads CASSLSASLLNQPQHF. As DNA, the CDR3 is TGTGCCAGCAGCTTGTCGGCCAGTCTACTCAATCAGCCCCAGCATTTT. This chain joins TRBV7-2 and TRBJ1-5; D ambiguous. Trimming stripped 3 bases from V and 3 bases from J, with 15 bases between. CDR3 length equals 16 residues. Germline V gene data show CDR1 as SGHTA and CDR2 as FQGNSA.

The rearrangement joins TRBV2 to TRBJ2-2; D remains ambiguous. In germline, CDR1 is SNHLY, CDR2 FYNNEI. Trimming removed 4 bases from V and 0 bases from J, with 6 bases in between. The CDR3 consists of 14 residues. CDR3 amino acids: CASSVETNTGELFF. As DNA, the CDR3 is TGTGCCAGCAGTGTCGAAACGAACACCGGGGAGCTGTTTTTT.

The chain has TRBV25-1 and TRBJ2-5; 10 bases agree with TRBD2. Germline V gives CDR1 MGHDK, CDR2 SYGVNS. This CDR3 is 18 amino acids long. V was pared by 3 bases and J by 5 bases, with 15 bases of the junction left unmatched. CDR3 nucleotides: TGTGCCAGCAGTGAGAGATTAGCGGGAGGTTCTCTGGCGGAGACCCAGTACTTC. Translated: CASSERLAGGSLAETQYF.

The CDR3 loop is CAWSDDIYNEQFF. For the CDR3, the DNA is TGTGCCTGGAGTGACGATATATACAATGAGCAGTTCTTC. The rearrangement joins TRBV30 to TRBJ2-1; D remains unclear. CDR1 GTSNPN and CDR2 SVGIG come from the germline V gene (reference sequence). The CDR3 has 13 residues. The V and J ends lost 1 base and 4 bases respectively, with 8 bases between them.

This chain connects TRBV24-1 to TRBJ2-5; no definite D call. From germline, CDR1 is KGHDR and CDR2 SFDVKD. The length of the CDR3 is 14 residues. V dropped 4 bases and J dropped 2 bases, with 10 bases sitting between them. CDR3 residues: CATSDRRSQETQYF. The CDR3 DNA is TGTGCCACCAGTGACCGACGGTCTCAAGAGACCCAGTACTTC.

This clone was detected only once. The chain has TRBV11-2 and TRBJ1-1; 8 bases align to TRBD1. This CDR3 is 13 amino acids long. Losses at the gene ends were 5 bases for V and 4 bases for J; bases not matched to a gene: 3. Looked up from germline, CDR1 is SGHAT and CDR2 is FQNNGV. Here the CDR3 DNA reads TGTGCCAGCAGCCGTGACAGGGGCACTGAAGCTTTCTTT. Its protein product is CASSRDRGTEAFF.

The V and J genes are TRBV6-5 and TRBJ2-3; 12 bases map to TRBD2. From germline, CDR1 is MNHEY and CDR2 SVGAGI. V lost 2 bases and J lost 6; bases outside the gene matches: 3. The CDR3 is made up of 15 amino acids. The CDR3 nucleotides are TGTGCCAGCAGTTACACTAGCGGGAGGAGGGATACGCAGTATTTT. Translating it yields CASSYTSGRRDTQYF.

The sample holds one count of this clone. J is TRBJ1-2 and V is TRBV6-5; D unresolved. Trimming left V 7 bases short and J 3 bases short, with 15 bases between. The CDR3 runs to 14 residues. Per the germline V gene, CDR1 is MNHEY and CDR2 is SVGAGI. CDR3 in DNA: TGTGCCAGCATGGCCCCGGGTGTATACTATGGCTACACCTTC. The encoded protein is CASMAPGVYYGYTF.

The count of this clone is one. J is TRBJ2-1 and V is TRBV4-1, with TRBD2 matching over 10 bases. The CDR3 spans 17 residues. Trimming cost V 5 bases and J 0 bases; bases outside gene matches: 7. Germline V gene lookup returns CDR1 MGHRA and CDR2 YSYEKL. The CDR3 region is CASSSPGTSVSYNEQFF. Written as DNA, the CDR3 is TGCGCCAGCAGCTCCCCCGGGACTAGCGTCTCCTACAATGAGCAGTTCTTC.

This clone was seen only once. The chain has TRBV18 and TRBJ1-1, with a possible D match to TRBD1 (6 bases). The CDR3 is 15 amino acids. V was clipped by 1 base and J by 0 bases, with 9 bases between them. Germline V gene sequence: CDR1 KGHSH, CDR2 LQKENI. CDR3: CASSPQGGLNTEAFF. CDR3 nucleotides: TGTGCCAGCTCACCACAGGGGGGATTGAACACTGAAGCTTTCTTT.

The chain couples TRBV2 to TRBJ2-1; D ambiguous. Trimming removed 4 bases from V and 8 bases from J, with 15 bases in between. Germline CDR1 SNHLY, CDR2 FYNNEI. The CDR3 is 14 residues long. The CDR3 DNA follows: TGTGCCAGCAGTGTGATTAGAGGTATCGATGAGCAGTTCTTC. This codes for CASSVIRGIDEQFF.

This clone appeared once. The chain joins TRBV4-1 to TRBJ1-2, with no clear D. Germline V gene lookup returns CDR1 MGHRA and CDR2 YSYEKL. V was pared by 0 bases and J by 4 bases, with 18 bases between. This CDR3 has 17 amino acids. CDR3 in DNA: TGCGCCAGCAGCCAAGAATCGTCTAACCCGGGCCCCTATGGCTACACCTTC. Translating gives CASSQESSNPGPYGYTF.

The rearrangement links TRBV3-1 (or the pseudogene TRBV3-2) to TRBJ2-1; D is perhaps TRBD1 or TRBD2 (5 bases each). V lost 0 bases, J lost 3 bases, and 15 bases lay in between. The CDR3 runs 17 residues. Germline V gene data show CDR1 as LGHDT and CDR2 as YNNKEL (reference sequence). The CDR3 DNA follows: TGTGCCAGCAGCCAAGAACTCGGGGCCACCTTCTACAATGAGCAGTTCTTC. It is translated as CASSQELGATFYNEQFF.

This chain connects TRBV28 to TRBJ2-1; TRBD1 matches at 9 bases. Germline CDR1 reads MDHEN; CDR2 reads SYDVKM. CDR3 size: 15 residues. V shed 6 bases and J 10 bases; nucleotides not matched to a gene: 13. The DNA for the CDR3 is TGTGCCAGCAGCTTCCGGGACAGGGTGCCCTGGGAGCAGTTCTTC. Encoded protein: CASSFRDRVPWEQFF.

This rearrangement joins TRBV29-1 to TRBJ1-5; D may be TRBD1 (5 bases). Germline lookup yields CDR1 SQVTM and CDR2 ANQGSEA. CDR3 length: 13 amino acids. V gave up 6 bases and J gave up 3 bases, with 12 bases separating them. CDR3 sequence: CSVRDSLNQPQHF. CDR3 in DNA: TGCAGCGTACGTGACAGTCTCAATCAGCCCCAGCATTTT.

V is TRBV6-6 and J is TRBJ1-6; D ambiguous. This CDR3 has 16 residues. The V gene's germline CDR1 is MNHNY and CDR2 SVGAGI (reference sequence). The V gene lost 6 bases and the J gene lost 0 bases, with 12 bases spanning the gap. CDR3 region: CASRTGRSSYNSPLHF. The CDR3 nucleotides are TGTGCCAGCAGAACGGGGAGGAGCTCCTATAATTCACCCCTCCACTTT.

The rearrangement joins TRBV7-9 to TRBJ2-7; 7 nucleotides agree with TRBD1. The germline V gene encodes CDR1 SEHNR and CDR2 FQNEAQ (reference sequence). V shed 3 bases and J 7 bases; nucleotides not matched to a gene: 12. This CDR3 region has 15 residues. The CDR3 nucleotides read TGTGCCAGCAGCTTGAGTGCGACAGGGCCAGGGGAGCAGTACTTC. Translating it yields CASSLSATGPGEQYF.